In its sample, the clone carrying this TCR beta chain was seen a few times. Antigen: not known. The V gene end was trimmed by 7 bases and the J gene end by 5 bases; junction bases not matched to a gene: 2. This CDR3 has 13 amino acids. CDR1 and CDR2 from the germline V gene are SNHLY and FYNNEI. The data stem from a study of response to subunit inactivated influenza vaccine. Study results and limitations: Each seasonal flu vaccination may recruit only limited new T cells, authors suggested.

TCRdb itself ran the RT-PCR reads through MiXCR, one entry per CDR3 protein. The sample gives more than 400,000 distinct CDR3 sequences, roughly 9.8% of which show up once; around 12% is in the top ten. Here the sequenced sample was PBMCs from blood, taken 45 days after vaccination. V gene TRBV2 combines with J gene TRBJ2-1, with 10 bases matching TRBD2. The receptor's source is a man in his fifties who received an inactivated influenza vaccine. The DNA for the CDR3 is TGTGCCAGCATTGGGACTAGCGACAATGAGCAGTTCTTC. Amino acid sequence: CASIGTSDNEQFF. Full variable domain (rest looked up from reference TRBV2 and TRBJ2-1): EPEVTQTPSHQVTQMGQEVILRCVPISNHLYFYWYRQILGQKVEFLVSFYNNEISEKSEIFDDQFSVERPDGSNFTLKIRSTKLEDSAMYFCASIGTSDNEQFFGPGTRLTVL.